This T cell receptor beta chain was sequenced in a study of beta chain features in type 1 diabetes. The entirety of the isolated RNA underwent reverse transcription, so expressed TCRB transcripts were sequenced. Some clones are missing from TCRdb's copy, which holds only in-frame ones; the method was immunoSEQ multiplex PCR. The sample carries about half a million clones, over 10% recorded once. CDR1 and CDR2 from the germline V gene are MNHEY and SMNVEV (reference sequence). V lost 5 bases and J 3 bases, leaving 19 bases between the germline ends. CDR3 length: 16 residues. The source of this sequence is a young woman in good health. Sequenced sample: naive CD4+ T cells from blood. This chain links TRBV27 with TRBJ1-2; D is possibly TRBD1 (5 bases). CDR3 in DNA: TGTGCCAGCAGTCGTTCTGGGGGAAAGGGCGACTATGGCTACACCTTC. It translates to CASSRSGGKGDYGYTF.